Presented here are 5 T cell receptor beta chains from one specimen sequenced in a study of shared clonotypes between healthy human individuals. Repertoires were generated with immunoSEQ multiplex PCR, while TCRdb's copy carries only in-frame clones and drops some. The sample includes nearly 1 million clones, approximately 80% of them seen just once. Material: memory CD4+ T cells sorted from blood. Subset noted: CD45RA-negative fraction. Receptors originate from a man aged 18 to 30 in good health.

This rearrangement joins TRBV5-4 to TRBJ2-1; TRBD1 matches 7 bases. Per germline, CDR1 SGHNT and CDR2 YYREEE (reference sequence). V dropped 4 bases and J dropped 6; count of bases not matched to a gene: 10. CDR3 length equals 15 residues. In nucleotides, the CDR3 is TGTGCCAGCAGCACCCTTCAGGGGGACGTCAATGAGCAGTTCTTC. This translates into CASSTLQGDVNEQFF.

The rearrangement links TRBV27 to TRBJ1-2; the D gene is possibly TRBD1 (6 bases). V was shortened by 2 bases and J by 3 bases, with 22 bases between the two germline ends. Germline V gene data show CDR1 as MNHEY and CDR2 as SMNVEV (reference sequence). This CDR3 region has 18 residues. CDR3 in amino acids: CASSLTSPWGAGDYGYTF. CDR3 DNA sequence: TGTGCCAGCAGTTTAACCAGTCCCTGGGGGGCGGGGGACTATGGCTACACCTTC.

The chain uses TRBV18 and TRBJ1-2; D not resolved. The CDR3 covers 14 residues. Trimming stripped 0 bases from V and 4 bases from J, with 9 bases between. The germline V gene encodes CDR1 KGHSH and CDR2 LQKENI. This chain's CDR3 is CASSPPSDFYGYTF. DNA for the CDR3: TGTGCCAGCTCACCACCCTCAGATTTCTATGGCTACACCTTC.

The chain links TRBV4-1 to TRBJ2-6, with D perhaps TRBD1 (6 bases). This CDR3 contains 15 residues. Trimming removed 1 base at V and 4 bases at J, with 8 bases between. Germline lookup yields CDR1 MGHRA and CDR2 YSYEKL. DNA for the CDR3: TGCGCCAGCAGCCAAGGGACAGCCGGGGCCAACGTCCTGACTTTC. Translation: CASSQGTAGANVLTF.

This clone was counted once. This chain uses TRBV18 with TRBJ2-5; maybe TRBD1 (5 bases). There are 15 residues in the CDR3. The ends were cut back, 3 bases at V and 5 bases at J, with 16 bases in the middle. CDR1 and CDR2 (germline): KGHSH, LQKENI. CDR3 region: CASSPLGLRVETQYF. CDR3 nucleotides: TGTGCCAGCTCACCTTTGGGGCTTAGGGTGGAGACCCAGTACTTC.